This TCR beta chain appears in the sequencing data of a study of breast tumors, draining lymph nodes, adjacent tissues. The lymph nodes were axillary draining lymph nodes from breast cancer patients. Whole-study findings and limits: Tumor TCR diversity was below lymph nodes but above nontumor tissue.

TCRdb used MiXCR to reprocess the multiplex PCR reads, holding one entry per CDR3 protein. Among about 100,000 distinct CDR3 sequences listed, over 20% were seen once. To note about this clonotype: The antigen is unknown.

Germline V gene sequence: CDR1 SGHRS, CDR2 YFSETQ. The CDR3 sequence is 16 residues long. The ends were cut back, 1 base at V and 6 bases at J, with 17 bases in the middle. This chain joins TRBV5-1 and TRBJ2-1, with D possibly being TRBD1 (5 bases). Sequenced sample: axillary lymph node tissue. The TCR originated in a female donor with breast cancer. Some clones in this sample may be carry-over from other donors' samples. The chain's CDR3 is CASSLYYRRSPNEQFF. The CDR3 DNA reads TGCGCCAGCAGCTTGTATTACAGGCGTTCGCCCAATGAGCAGTTCTTC.